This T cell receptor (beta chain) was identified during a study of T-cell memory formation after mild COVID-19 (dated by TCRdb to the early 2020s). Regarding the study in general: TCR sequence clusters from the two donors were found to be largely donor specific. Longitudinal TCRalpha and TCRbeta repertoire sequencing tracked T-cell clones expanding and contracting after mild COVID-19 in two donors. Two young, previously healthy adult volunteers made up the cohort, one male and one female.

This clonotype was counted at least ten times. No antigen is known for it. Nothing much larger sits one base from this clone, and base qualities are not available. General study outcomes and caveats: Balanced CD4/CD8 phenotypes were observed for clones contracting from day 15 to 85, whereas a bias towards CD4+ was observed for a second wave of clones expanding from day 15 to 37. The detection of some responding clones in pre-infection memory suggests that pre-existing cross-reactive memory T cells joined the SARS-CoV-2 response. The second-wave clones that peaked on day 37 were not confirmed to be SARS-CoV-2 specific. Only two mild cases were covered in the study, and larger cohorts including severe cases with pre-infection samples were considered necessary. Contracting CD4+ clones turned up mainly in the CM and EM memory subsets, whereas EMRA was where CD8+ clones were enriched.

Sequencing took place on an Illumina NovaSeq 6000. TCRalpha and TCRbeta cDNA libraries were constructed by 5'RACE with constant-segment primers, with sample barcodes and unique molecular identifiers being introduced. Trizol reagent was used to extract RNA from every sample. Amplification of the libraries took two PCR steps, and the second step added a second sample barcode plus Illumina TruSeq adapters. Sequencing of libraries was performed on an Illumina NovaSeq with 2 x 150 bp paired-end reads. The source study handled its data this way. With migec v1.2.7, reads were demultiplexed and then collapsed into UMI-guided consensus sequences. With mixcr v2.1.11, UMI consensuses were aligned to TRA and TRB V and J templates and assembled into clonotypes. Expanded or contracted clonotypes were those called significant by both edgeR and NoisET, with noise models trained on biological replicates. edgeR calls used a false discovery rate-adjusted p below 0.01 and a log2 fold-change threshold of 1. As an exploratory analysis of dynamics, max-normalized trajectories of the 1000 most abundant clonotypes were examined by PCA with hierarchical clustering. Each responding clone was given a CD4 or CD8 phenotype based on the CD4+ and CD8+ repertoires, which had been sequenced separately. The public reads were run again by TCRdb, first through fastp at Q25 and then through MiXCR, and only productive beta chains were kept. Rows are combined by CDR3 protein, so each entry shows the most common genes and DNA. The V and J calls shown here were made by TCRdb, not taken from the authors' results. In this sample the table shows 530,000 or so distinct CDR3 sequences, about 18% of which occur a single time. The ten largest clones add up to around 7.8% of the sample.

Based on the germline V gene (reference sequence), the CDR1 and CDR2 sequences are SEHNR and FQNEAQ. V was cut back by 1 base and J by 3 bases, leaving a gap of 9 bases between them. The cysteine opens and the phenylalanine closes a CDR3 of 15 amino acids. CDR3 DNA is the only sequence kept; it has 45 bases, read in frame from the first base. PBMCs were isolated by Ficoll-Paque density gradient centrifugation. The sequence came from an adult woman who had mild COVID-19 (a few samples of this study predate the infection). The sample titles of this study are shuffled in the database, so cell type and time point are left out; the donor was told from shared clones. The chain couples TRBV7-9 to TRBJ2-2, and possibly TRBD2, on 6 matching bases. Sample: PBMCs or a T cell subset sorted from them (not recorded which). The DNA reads TGTGCCAGCAGCTTAGGCGGGACCTACACCGGGGAGCTGTTTTTT. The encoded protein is CASSLGGTYTGELFF. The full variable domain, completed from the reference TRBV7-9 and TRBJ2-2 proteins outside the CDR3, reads DTGVSQNPRHKITKRGQNVTFRCDPISEHNRLYWYRQTLGQGPEFLTYFQNEAQLEKSRLLSDRFSAERPKGSFSTLEIQRTEQGDSAMYLCASSLGGTYTGELFFGEGSRLTVL.